The clone carrying this TCR beta chain was detected many times. Its antigen is as yet unknown. The entry originates in a study of spatial heterogeneity in lung cancer. General study points: Alpha chain coverage of tumor T cells was estimated at about 7%, and beta chain coverage at 12% to 15%. The study found that expanded intratumoral alpha and beta TCR counts tracked tumor mutation counts.

Each TCR cDNA molecule bore a unique molecular identifier. In TCRdb, the 5' RACE reads were re-called with MiXCR into one record per CDR3 protein. The sample has 20,000 to 25,000 distinct CDR3 sequences, over 2.5% seen once. Regarding time point: sample taken at primary tumor resection. The donor group consisted of over 60 patients who had untreated, early-stage non-small cell lung cancer. Trimming shortened V by 8 bases and J by 0 bases, and 8 bases separated the two germline ends. Germline V gene sequence: CDR1 WSHSY, CDR2 SAAADI. There are 12 residues in the CDR3. The starting material was lung tumor tissue, obtained at surgery. The source of this sequence is a male donor with early-stage non-small cell lung cancer. The chain carries TRBV10-2 and TRBJ2-7; D is ambiguous. As DNA, the CDR3 is TGCGCCAGCGGTGGCGTCTCCTACGAGCAGTACTTC. This sequence encodes CASGGVSYEQYF.